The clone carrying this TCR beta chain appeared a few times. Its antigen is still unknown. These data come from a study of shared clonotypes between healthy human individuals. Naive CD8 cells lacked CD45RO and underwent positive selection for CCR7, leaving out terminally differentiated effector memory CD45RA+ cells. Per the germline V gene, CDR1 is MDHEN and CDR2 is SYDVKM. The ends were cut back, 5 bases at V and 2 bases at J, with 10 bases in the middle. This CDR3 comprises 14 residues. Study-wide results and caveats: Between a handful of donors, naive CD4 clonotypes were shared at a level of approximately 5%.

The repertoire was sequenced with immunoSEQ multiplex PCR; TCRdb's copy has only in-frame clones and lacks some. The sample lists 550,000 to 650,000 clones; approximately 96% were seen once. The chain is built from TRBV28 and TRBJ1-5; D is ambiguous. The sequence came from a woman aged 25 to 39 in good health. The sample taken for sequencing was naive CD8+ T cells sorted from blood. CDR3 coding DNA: TGTGCCAGCAGTCCTCGGGCAGGCAATCAGCCCCAGCATTTT. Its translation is CASSPRAGNQPQHF.